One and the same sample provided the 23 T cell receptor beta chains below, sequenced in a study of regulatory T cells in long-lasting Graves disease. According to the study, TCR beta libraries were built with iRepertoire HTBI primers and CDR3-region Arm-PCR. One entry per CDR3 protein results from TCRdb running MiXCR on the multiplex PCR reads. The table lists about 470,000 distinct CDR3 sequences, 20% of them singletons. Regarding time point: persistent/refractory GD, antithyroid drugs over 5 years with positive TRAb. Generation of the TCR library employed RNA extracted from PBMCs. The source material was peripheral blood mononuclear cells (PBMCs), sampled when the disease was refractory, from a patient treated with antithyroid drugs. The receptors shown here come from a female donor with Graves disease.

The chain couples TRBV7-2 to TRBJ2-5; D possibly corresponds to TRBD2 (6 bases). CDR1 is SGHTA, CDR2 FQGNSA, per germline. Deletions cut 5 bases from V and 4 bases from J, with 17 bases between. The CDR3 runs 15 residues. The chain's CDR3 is CASSPSWAGGETQYF. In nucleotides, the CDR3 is TGTGCCAGCAGCCCGTCTTGGGCCGGGGGAGAGACCCAGTACTTC.

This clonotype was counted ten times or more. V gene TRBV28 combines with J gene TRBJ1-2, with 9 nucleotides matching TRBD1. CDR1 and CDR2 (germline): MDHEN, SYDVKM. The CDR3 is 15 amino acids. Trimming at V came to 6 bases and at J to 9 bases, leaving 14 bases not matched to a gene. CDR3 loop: CASRSRRGQGRRYTF. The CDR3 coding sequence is TGTGCCAGCAGGTCACGCCGGGGACAGGGTAGGCGCTACACCTTC.

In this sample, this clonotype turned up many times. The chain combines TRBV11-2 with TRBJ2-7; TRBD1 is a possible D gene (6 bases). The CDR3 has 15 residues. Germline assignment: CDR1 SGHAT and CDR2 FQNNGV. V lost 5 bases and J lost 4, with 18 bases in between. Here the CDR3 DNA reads TGTGCCAGCAGCCGAGGGCAGGGGTCTTTATACGAGCAGTACTTC. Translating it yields CASSRGQGSLYEQYF.

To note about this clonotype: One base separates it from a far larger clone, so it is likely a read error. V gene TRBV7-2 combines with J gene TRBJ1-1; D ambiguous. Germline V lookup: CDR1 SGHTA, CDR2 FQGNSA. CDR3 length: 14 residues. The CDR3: CAGSPRTGHTEAFF. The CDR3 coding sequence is TGTGCCGGCAGCCCCCGGACGGGCCACACTGAAGCTTTCTTT.

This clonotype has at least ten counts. For the CDR3, the DNA is TGTGCCAGCAGCCCTGACAGAAGGTACGAGCAGTACTTC. This translates into CASSPDRRYEQYF. This chain connects TRBV7-9 to TRBJ2-7; D is possibly TRBD1 (5 bases). Germline values: CDR1 SEHNR, CDR2 FQNEAQ (reference sequence). Trimming left V 5 bases short and J 4 bases short, with 12 bases between. The CDR3 sequence is 13 residues long.

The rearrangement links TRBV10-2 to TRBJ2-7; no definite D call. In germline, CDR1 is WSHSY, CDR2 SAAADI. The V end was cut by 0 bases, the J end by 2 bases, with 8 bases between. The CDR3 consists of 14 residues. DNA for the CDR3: TGCGCCAGCAGTGAGTCCGCAATCACCTACGAGCAGTACTTC. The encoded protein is CASSESAITYEQYF.

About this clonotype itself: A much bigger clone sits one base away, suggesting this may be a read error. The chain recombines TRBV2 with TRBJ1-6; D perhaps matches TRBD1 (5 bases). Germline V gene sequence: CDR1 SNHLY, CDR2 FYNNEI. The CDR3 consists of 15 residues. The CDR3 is CVSTPQGLPESPLHF. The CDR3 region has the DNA TGTGTCAGCACACCGCAGGGACTCCCAGAATCACCCCTCCACTTT.

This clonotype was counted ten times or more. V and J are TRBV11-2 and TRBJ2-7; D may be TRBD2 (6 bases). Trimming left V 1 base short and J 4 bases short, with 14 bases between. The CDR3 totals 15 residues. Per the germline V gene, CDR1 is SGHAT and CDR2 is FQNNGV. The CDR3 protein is CASSLVGRSSYEQYF. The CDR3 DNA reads TGTGCCAGCAGCTTAGTTGGGAGGTCCTCTTACGAGCAGTACTTC.

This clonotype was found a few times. The CDR3 DNA reads TGCAGCGTTGACCAGCTGGGGGGCACCGGGGAGCTGTTTTTT. This sequence encodes CSVDQLGGTGELFF. V gene TRBV29-1 combines with J gene TRBJ2-2, with D possibly being TRBD2 (6 bases). The CDR3 has 14 residues. Trimming stripped 3 bases from V and 4 bases from J, with 12 bases between. Germline CDR1 SQVTM, CDR2 ANQGSEA.

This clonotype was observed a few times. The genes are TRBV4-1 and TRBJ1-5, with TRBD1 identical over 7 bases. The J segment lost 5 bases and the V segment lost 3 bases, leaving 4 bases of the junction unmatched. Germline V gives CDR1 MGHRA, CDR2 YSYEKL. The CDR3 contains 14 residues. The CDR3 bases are TGCGCCAGCAGCCACGCAGGGGGGGATCAGCCCCAGCATTTT. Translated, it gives CASSHAGGDQPQHF.

CDR3 region: CATSSRQGYSNQPQHF. CDR3 nucleotide sequence: TGTGCCACCAGCTCACGACAGGGGTATAGCAATCAGCCCCAGCATTTT. The rearrangement joins TRBV15 to TRBJ1-5; 8 bases are shared with TRBD1. The V and J ends lost 5 bases and 0 bases, in that order; junction bases with no gene match: 6. The CDR3 length is 16 residues. Germline CDR1 reads LNHNV; CDR2 reads YYDKDF (reference sequence). Supplemented by reference TRBV15 and TRBJ1-5, the full variable domain reads DAMVIQNPRYQVTQFGKPVTLSCSQTLNHNVMYWYQQKSSQAPKLLFHYYDKDFNNEADTPDNFQSRRPNTSFCFLDIRSPGLGDTAMYLCATSSRQGYSNQPQHFGDGTRLSIL.

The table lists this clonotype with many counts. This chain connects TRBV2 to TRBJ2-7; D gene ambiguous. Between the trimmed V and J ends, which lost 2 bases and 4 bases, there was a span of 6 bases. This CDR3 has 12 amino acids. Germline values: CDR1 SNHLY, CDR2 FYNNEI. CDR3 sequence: CASSESGYEQYF. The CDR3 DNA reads TGTGCCAGCAGTGAATCCGGTTACGAGCAGTACTTC.

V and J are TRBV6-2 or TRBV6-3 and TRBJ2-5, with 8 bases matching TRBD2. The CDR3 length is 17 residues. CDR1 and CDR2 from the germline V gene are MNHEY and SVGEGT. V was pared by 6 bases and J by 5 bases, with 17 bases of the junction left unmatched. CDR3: CASSSIVSGGQLETQYF. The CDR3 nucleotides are TGTGCCAGCAGCAGCATTGTAAGCGGGGGTCAATTGGAGACCCAGTACTTC.

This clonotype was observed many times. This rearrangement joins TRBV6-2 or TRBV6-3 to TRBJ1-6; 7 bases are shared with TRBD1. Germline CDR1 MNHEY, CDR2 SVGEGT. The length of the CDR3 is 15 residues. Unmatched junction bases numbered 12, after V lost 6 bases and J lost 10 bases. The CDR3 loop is CASRRDSVVGSPLHF. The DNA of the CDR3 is TGTGCCAGCAGGAGGGACAGTGTCGTTGGGTCACCCCTCCACTTT.

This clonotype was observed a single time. The CDR3 coding sequence is TGCGCCAGCAGCTTCTGGCAGGGAAGCTCCTACGAGCAGTACTTC. Its translation: CASSFWQGSSYEQYF. The V gene is TRBV5-1, the J gene TRBJ2-7; perhaps TRBD1 as D (5 bases). The germline V gene has CDR1 SGHRS and CDR2 YFSETQ. The CDR3 totals 15 residues. With 2 bases removed from V and 0 bases from J, the gap between germline ends came to 12 bases.

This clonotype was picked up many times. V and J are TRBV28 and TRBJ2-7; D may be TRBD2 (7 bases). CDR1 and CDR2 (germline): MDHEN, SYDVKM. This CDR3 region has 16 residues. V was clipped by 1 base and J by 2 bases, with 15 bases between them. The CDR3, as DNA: TGTGCCAGCAGTTTATTTGCGGGGGCGTTCCCCTACGAGCAGTACTTC. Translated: CASSLFAGAFPYEQYF.

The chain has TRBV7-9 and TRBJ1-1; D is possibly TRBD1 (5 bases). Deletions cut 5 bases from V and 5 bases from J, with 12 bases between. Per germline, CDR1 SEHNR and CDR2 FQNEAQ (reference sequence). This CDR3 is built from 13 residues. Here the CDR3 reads CASSARDATEAFF. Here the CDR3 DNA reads TGTGCCAGCAGCGCCCGGGACGCAACTGAAGCTTTCTTT.

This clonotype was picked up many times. CDR3 region: CASSLARHVGKLFF. In DNA, the CDR3 is TGTGCCAGCAGCTTAGCGCGGCATGTTGGAAAACTGTTTTTT. The chain employs TRBV7-2 and TRBJ1-4; D not certain. Germline CDR1 and CDR2: SGHTA and FQGNSA. The CDR3 runs to 14 residues. V lost 0 bases, J lost 10 bases, and 12 bases lay in between.

Written as DNA, the CDR3 is TGTGCCAGCAGTGAAGGGGGGACTTTCCTGAATGAGCAGTTCTTC. Its translation: CASSEGGTFLNEQFF. This chain uses TRBV2 with TRBJ2-1; TRBD2 might be the D (6 bases). Per the germline V gene, CDR1 is SNHLY and CDR2 is FYNNEI. V was clipped by 1 base and J by 7 bases, with 14 bases between them. The CDR3 consists of 15 residues.

CDR3 sequence (DNA): TGTGCCAGCAGCTTGGAAGCAGACGATCAGCCCCAGCATTTT. It translates to CASSLEADDQPQHF. The chain uses TRBV5-5 and TRBJ1-5; D remains unclear. This CDR3 region has 14 residues. Germline lookup yields CDR1 SGHKS and CDR2 YYEKEE (reference sequence). Trimming took off 0 bases at V and 5 bases at J, with 9 bases between the two ends.

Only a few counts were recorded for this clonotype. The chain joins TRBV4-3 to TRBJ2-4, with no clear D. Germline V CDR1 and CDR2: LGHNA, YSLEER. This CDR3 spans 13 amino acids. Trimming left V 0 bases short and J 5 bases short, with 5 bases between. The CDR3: CASSQDRENIQYF. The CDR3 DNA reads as TGCGCCAGCAGCCAAGATAGGGAAAACATTCAGTACTTC.

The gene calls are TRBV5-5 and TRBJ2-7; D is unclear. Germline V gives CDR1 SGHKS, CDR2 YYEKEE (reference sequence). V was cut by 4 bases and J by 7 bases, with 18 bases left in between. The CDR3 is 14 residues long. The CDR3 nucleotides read TGTGCCAGCAGCGCAGATATAGGCATGAGGGAGCAGTACTTC. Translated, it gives CASSADIGMREQYF.

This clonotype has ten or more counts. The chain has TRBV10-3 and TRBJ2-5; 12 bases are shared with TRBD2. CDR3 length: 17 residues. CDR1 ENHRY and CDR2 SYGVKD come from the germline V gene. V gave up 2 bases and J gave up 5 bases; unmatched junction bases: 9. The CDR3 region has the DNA TGTGCCATCAGTGAGCCGGCTAGCGGGAGGGCCGAGGAGACCCAGTACTTC. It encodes CAISEPASGRAEETQYF.